The rows below give T cell receptor beta chains drawn from one sample of a study of shared clonotypes between healthy human individuals. The data were produced by immunoSEQ multiplex PCR, yet TCRdb's version contains in-frame clones alone and is incomplete. Here the sample spans 2 million to 2.5 million clones, more than 85% being singletons. Sequencing was carried out using naive CD4+ T cells from PBMCs. The source is a young man in good health. Some clones in this sample may be carry-over from other donors' samples. The CDR3 runs from the conserved cysteine through the conserved F or W. D genes are given only for firm matches. A clone size is listed for some rows: how often the clone was seen (once, few, many), or a class if it is expanded.

TRBV28	TRBD1	TRBJ1-5	.	TGTGCCAGCAGTTTTCCCCTCTACCGGGACAGATATCAGCCCCAGCATTTT	CASSFPLYRDRYQPQHF
TRBV6-5	.	TRBJ1-1	.	TGTGCCAGCAGTACTGTGGGTATTAGAGGAGTTAAAGCTTTCTTT	CASSTVGIRGVKAFF
TRBV19	TRBD2	TRBJ2-5	.	TGTGCCAGTAAAGACAGCGGGAGGCCCCAAGAGACCCAGTACTTC	CASKDSGRPQETQYF
TRBV6-5	.	TRBJ2-7	.	TGTGCCACCTCAGTCAGAGTTGGGCCCTCCGAGCAGTACTTC	CATSVRVGPSEQYF
TRBV29-1	TRBD1	TRBJ1-1	few	TGCAGCGTGACGGGGACAGCGAACACTGAAGCTTTCTTT	CSVTGTANTEAFF
TRBV28	TRBD2	TRBJ2-7	.	TGTGCCAGCTCTCTACTGACTAGCGGGGGCGAGCAGTACTTC	CASSLLTSGGEQYF
TRBV6-5	TRBD1	TRBJ2-2	.	TGTGCCAGCAGCAGGACAGGGACCGGGGAGCTGTTTTTT	CASSRTGTGELFF
TRBV5-1	TRBD2	TRBJ2-2	.	TGCGCCAGCAGCGTACTAGCGGGAGGCAACACCGGGGAGCTGTTTTTT	CASSVLAGGNTGELFF
TRBV5-4	.	TRBJ2-5	.	TGTGCCAGCAGCTTGAGGGGAGTAGAGACCCAGTACTTC	CASSLRGVETQYF
TRBV25-1	.	TRBJ2-7	once	TGTGCCAGCAGTGAGGTGGGCAGTTTCTACGAGCAGTACTTC	CASSEVGSFYEQYF